The entry below describes one T cell receptor beta chain. Its antigen is still unknown. Libraries were prepared by immunoSEQ multiplex PCR; TCRdb keeps only in-frame clonotypes and omits some of them. The table has roughly 2.2 million clones, approximately 95% seen once. This specimen comes from a study of shared clonotypes between healthy human individuals. Study information: Donors had three CD4 naive, three CD4 memory, two CD8 naive and one CD8 memory plate apiece. Study conclusions and caveats: Naive subsets, compared against memory subsets, generally had larger estimated richness values.

V dropped 5 bases and J dropped 1 base, with 10 bases sitting between them. Per the germline V gene, CDR1 is MNHEY and CDR2 is SVGAGI. The CDR3 covers 14 residues. The TCR was taken from a man between 18 and 35 years old in good health. Some clones in this sample may be carry-over from other donors' samples. Sequencing was performed on naive CD4+ T cells from PBMCs. Subset: CD45RA+ positively selected. The rearrangement joins TRBV6-5 to TRBJ2-3; a possible D gene is TRBD1 (5 bases). CDR3 residues: CASSKSTGTDTQYF. DNA for the CDR3: TGTGCCAGCAGTAAATCGACAGGCACAGATACGCAGTATTTT.